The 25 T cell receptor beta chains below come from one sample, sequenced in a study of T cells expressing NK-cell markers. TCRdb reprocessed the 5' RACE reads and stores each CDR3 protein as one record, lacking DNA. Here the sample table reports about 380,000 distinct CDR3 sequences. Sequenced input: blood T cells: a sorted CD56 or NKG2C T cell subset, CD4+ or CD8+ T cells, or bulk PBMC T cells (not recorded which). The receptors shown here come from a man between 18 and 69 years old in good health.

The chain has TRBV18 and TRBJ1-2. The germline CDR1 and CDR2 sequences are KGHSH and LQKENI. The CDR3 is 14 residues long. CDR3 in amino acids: CASLGAGPIDGYTF.

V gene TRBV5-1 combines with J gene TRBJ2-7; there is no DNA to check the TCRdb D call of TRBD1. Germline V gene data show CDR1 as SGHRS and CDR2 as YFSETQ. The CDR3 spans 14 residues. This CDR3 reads CASSFRGPRYEQYF.

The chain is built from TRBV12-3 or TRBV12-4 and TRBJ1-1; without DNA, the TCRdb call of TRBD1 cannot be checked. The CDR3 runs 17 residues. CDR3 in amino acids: CASIRGRLGTGNTEAFF.

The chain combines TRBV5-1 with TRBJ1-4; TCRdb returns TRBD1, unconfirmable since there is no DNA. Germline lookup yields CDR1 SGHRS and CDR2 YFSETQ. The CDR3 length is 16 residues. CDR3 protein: CASSLIIGNPNEKLFF.

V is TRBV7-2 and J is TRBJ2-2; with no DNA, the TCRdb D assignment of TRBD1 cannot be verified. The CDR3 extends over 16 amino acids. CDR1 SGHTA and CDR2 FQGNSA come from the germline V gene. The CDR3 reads CASSFVGARGTGELFF.

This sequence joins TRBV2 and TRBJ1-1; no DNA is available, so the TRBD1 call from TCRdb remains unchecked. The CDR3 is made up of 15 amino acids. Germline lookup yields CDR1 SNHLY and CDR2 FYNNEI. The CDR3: CASSGTGLRNTEAFF.

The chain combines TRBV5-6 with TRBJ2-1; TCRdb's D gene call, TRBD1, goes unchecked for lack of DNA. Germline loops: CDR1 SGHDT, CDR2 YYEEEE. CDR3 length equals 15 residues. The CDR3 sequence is CASSSRGYTYNEQFF.

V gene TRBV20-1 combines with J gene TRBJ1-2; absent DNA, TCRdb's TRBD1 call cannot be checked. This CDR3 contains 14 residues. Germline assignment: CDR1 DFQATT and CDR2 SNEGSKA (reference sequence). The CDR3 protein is CSASQTGNPYGYTF.

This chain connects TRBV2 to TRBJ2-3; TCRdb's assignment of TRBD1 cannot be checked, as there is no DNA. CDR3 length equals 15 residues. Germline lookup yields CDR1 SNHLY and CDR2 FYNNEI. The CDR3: CASSEAGAALDTQYF. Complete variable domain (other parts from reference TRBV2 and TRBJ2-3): EPEVTQTPSHQVTQMGQEVILRCVPISNHLYFYWYRQILGQKVEFLVSFYNNEISEKSEIFDDQFSVERPDGSNFTLKIRSTKLEDSAMYFCASSEAGAALDTQYFGPGTRLTVL.

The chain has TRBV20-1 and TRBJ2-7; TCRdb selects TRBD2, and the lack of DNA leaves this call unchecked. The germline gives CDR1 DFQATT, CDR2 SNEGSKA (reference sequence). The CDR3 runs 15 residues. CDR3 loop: CSAYDGASGHYEQYF.

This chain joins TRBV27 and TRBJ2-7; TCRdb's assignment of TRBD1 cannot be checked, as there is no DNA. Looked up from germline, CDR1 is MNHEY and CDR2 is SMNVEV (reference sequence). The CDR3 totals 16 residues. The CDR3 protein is CASSLSGDRVVGQQYF.

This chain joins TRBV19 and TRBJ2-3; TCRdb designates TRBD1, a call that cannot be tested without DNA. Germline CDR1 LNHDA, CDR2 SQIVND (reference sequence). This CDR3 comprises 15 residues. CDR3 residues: CASTIGQGVTDTQYF.

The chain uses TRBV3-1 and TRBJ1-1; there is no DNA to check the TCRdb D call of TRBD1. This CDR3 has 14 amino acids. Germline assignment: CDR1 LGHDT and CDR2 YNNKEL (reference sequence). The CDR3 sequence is CASSQAGINTEAFF.

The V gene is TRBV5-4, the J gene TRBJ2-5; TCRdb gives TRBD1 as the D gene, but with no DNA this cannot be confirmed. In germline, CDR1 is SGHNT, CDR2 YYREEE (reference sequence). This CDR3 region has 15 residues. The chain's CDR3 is CASSLVDGQQETQYF. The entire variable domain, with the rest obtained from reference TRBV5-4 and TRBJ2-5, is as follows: ETGVTQSPTHLIKTRGQQVTLRCSSQSGHNTVSWYQQALGQGPQFIFQYYREEENGRGNFPPRFSGLQFPNYSSELNVNALELDDSALYLCASSLVDGQQETQYFGPGTRLLVL.

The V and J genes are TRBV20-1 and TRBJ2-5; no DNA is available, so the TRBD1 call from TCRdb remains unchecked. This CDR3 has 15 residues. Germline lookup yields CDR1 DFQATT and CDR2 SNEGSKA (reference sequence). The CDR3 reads CSARVDRGGRRTQYF.

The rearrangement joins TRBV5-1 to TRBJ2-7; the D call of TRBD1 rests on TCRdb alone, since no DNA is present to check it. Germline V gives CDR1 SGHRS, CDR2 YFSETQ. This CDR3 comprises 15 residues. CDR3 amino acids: CASSLPGDLVSEQYF. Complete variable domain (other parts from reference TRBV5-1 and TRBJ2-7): KAGVTQTPRYLIKTRGQQVTLSCSPISGHRSVSWYQQTPGQGLQFLFEYFSETQRNKGNFPGRFSGRQFSNSRSEMNVSTLELGDSALYLCASSLPGDLVSEQYFGPGTRLTVT.

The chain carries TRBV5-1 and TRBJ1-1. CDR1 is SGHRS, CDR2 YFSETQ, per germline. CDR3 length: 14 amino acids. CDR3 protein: CASSYRGDGSEAFF.

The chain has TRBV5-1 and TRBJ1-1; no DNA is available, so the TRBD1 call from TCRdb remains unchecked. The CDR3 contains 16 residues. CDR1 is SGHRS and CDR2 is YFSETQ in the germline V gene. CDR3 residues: CASSLTGSALNTEAFF.

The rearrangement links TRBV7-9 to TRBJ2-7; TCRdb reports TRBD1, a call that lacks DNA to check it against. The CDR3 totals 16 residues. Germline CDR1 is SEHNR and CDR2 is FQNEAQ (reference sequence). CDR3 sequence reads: CASSLAAGGGPYEQYF. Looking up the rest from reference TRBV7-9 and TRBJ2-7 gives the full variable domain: DTGVSQNPRHKITKRGQNVTFRCDPISEHNRLYWYRQTLGQGPEFLTYFQNEAQLEKSRLLSDRFSAERPKGSFSTLEIQRTEQGDSAMYLCASSLAAGGGPYEQYFGPGTRLTVT.

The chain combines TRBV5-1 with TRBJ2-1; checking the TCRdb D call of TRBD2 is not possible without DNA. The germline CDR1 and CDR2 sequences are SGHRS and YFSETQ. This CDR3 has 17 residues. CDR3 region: CASSLISSGGTYNEQFF.

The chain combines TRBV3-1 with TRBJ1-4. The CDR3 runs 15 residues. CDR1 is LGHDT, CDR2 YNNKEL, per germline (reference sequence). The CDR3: CASSSQRGSNEKLFF.

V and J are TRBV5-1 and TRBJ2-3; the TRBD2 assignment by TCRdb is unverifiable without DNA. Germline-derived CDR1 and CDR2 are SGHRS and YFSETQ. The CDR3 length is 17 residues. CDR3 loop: CASSLLRSGGLTDTQYF.

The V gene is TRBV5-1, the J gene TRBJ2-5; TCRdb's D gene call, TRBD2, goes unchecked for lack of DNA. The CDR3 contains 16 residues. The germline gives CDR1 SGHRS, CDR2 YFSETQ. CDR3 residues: CASSFKWGTNQETQYF.

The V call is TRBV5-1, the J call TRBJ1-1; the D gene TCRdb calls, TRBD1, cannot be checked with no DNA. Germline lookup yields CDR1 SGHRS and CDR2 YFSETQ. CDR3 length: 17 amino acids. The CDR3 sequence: CASSQGDRGRWITEAFF.

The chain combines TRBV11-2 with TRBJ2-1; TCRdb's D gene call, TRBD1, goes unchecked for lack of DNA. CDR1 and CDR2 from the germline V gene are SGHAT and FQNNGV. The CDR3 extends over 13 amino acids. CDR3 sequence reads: CASSRQVPNEQFF.